This paragraph covers one T cell receptor (beta chain) sequence. What antigen it recognizes has not been identified. Nothing much larger sits one base from this clone, and base qualities are not available. Using the deep immunoSEQ assay, multiplex PCR amplified TCR CDR3 regions from genomic DNA. Extracted genomic DNA from each cell subset was distributed evenly across all wells of several immunoSEQ 96-well plates, and each plate was treated as a replicate. Each replicate PCR for sorted subsets received about 210 ng genomic DNA, equal to roughly 30,000 T cell genomes. Purified libraries were measured with a Qubit 3.0 fluorometer, size-checked on a Bioanalyzer 2100, and measured again with the KAPA Library Quantification kit. Every immunoSEQ 96-well plate was sequenced on a dedicated single-read 150-cycle Illumina NextSeq 550 flow cell. As for the authors' bioinformatics: Because the immunoSEQ output included only junctional sequences and no quality scores, the filtering could not be the same as the filtering used for full-length reads. Sequences were annotated with PyIR, a Python wrapper for IgBLAST v1.9, and V/J genes and CDR3 were assigned using IMGT germline references. Reads were removed for weak V/J assignments (E-value above 1e-6), missing CDR3, stop codons, out-of-frame junctions, or ambiguous translated residues. V3J clonotypes were defined as sequences sharing the same inferred V gene, J gene, and CDR3 amino acid sequence. The percentage overlap between two repertoires was calculated by dividing the number of shared unique clonotypes by the size of the smaller repertoire. RTK rarefaction, the Chao1 estimator, and Recon v2.1 estimates of unobserved clonotypes were used to assess repertoire richness. OLGA was used to compute generation probabilities for all TCRbeta clonotypes that the gDNA method yielded from a few donors. Not all clones reach the TCRdb copy of this immuneACCESS table, which keeps in-frame sequences only. Checked studies attribute under half of the gap to unresolved V genes and leave the rest unexplained. That table gives V, J and clone size, and the DNA gave D and trimming. Counted in this sample were approximately 720,000 clones; less than 80% of them appeared once. The ten biggest clones cover 1.8% of the sample.

The donors were healthy, HIV-negative adults with no recently reported acute infections or vaccinations. Every donor was a Caucasian adult living in Nashville, Tennessee, USA. CD4+ T cells were enriched by magnetic negative selection; naive cells were then positively selected on CD45RA, and the negative fraction formed the memory subset. Blood was collected by leukapheresis, and PBMCs were isolated by Ficoll-Histopaque density gradient centrifugation and then cryopreserved in liquid nitrogen vapor phase. Purity and quantity of every magnetically sorted T cell population were checked by analytical flow cytometry. Genomic DNA was isolated from each sorted fraction and quantified by UV absorbance on a Nanodrop 2000c. The data are from a study of shared clonotypes between healthy human individuals (dated by TCRdb to 2019 to 2021). With respect to the entire study: The cohort comprised a couple of women and a few men aged 18 to 49 years. For each donor, CD4 naive and CD4 memory were each run on three plates, CD8 naive on two plates, and CD8 memory on one plate. The study deeply sequenced blood TCR repertoires of about five healthy adults to estimate repertoire size and the extent of clonotype sharing between individuals. Libraries were prepared and TCR repertoires were sequenced by different laboratories using diverse techniques, in order to increase sequencing depth and limit assay-specific biases. Between about 0.8 and 9 billion PBMCs per donor were obtained by leukapheresis.

Findings and caveats that apply to the study as a whole: The small number of donors limited the genetic and exposure-history diversity represented. Pairwise subsampling indicated that sequencing depth was expected to affect the degree of clonotype sharing among donors. Larger estimated clonotype richness was generally found for naive subsets than for memory subsets. Higher generation probabilities were observed for clonotypes shared by all four sorted-subset donors than for non-shared clonotypes. Across a few donors, approximately 5% of naive CD4, approximately 4% of naive CD8, roughly 2.3% of memory CD4, and under 0.45% of memory CD8 clonotypes were shared. Incomplete sequencing was indicated by rarefaction of sorted-subset datasets, despite the large sequencing depth. Sampling was limited to blood, and TCR repertoires in tissue likely differ from TCR repertoires in blood.

CDR1 and CDR2, per the germline V gene (reference sequence), are LNHDA and SQIVND. Including cysteine and phenylalanine, the CDR3 has 17 amino acids. Of the read, only the CDR3 DNA is kept; its 51 bases are in frame from base 1. V and J are trimmed by 6 bases and 4 bases, and the gene matches miss 16 bases of the junction. The sequenced material came from memory CD4+ T cells sorted from blood. Read against the paper, the sample's cell subset or site label means: CD45RA-negative fraction. This clonotype originated in a woman aged 25 to 39 in good health. The chain joins TRBV19 to TRBJ2-7; a stretch of 9 junction bases matches TRBD1. The CDR3 protein sequence reads: CASSANSGTGSTYEQYF. The DNA sequence follows: TGTGCCAGTAGCGCAAACTCCGGGACAGGGTCTACTTACGAGCAGTACTTC.